These 18 T cell receptor beta chains were sequenced from one sample in a study of CD8 T cells in Susac syndrome. With random hexamers, 0.5 to 1 ug RNA was reverse transcribed. Using its own MiXCR run on the immunoSEQ multiplex PCR reads, TCRdb lists one record per CDR3 protein. The sample yields a few hundred thousand distinct CDR3 sequences, roughly 90% seen once. Material: CD8+ T cells from PBMCs. These receptors came from a human donor with multiple sclerosis.

This chain connects TRBV5-4 to TRBJ2-7, with 13 bases matching TRBD2. The V segment lost 2 bases and the J segment 3 bases; nucleotides outside the gene matches: 2. This CDR3 contains 15 residues. CDR1 and CDR2 (germline): SGHNT, YYREEE (reference sequence). The CDR3 nucleotides read TGTGCCAGCAGCTTAAGGACTAGCGGGGGCTACGAGCAGTACTTC. Translated, it gives CASSLRTSGGYEQYF. Combining the CDR3 with reference TRBV5-4 and TRBJ2-7 gives the whole variable domain ETGVTQSPTHLIKTRGQQVTLRCSSQSGHNTVSWYQQALGQGPQFIFQYYREEENGRGNFPPRFSGLQFPNYSSELNVNALELDDSALYLCASSLRTSGGYEQYFGPGTRLTVT.

This clonotype was seen a few times. The chain has TRBV5-6 and TRBJ2-7; D ambiguous. CDR3 length: 14 residues. The V and J ends lost 0 bases and 2 bases respectively, with 9 bases between them. From germline, CDR1 is SGHDT and CDR2 YYEEEE. The CDR3 DNA follows: TGTGCCAGCAGCTTGGCCTGGCAGACCTACGAGCAGTACTTC. Translation gives CASSLAWQTYEQYF.

Worth noting for this clonotype: An end of the junction differs from the germline gene, which may be a read error. The chain carries TRBV7-9 and TRBJ1-3, with TRBD1 matching 7 bases. The CDR3 is 18 amino acids. From germline, CDR1 is SEHNR and CDR2 FQNEAQ (reference sequence). The CDR3: CASSFPGGTASSGNTIYF. CDR3 DNA: TGTGCTAGCAGCTTCCCGGGGGGGACAGCGAGCTCTGGAAACACCATATATTTT.

The chain combines TRBV29-1 with TRBJ1-2, with unresolved D. This CDR3 spans 11 amino acids. V gave up 5 bases and J gave up 3 bases, with 7 bases separating them. Germline CDR1 reads SQVTM; CDR2 reads ANQGSEA. CDR3 DNA: TGCAGCGTTCCCGGGGACTATGGCTACACCTTC. Its protein is CSVPGDYGYTF. The full variable domain, rest sourced from reference TRBV29-1 and TRBJ1-2, is SAVISQKPSRDICQRGTSLTIQCQVDSQVTMMFWYRQQPGQSLTLIATANQGSEATYESGFVIDKFPISRPNLTFSTLTVSNMSPEDSSIYLCSVPGDYGYTFGSGTRLTVV.

V is TRBV30 and J is TRBJ2-1; D is perhaps TRBD2 (6 bases). Trimming cost V 3 bases and J 10 bases, with 13 bases left between them. The CDR3 length is 12 residues. The V gene's germline CDR1 is GTSNPN and CDR2 SVGIG (reference sequence). CDR3 nucleotide sequence: TGTGCCTGGAGCCCCGGGGCGGGGGAGCAGTTCTTC. It is translated as CAWSPGAGEQFF.

The chain combines TRBV9 with TRBJ2-2; 13 nucleotides align to TRBD2. The CDR3 contains 16 residues. The trim removed 5 bases at V and 7 bases at J, leaving 8 bases unmatched. The germline gives CDR1 SGDLS, CDR2 YYNGEE. Written as DNA, the CDR3 is TGTGCCAGCAGTGCTGGACTAGCGGGAGTTATCGGGGAGCTGTTTTTT. Its translation: CASSAGLAGVIGELFF.

A single count supports this clonotype. The gene calls are TRBV7-8 and TRBJ2-7; no clear D. The V gene lost 1 base and the J gene lost 2 bases, with 18 bases spanning the gap. The V gene's germline CDR1 is SGHVS and CDR2 FQNEAQ. This CDR3 comprises 17 residues. The CDR3 region is CASSLVSAAPSPYEQYF. In nucleotides, the CDR3 is TGTGCCAGCAGCTTAGTGTCCGCGGCGCCTTCTCCCTACGAGCAGTACTTC.

The chain joins TRBV20-1 to TRBJ2-4; TRBD2 might be the D (6 bases). V lost 3 bases, J lost 9 bases, and 9 bases lay in between. The CDR3 extends over 11 amino acids. The V gene's germline CDR1 is DFQATT and CDR2 SNEGSKA (reference sequence). The DNA of the CDR3 is TGCAGTGCTAGTGTGGGGGGCATTCAGTACTTC. This gives the protein CSASVGGIQYF.

The chain links TRBV5-5 to TRBJ1-1, with unresolved D. The germline gives CDR1 SGHKS, CDR2 YYEKEE (reference sequence). The CDR3 is made up of 13 amino acids. V lost 5 bases and J lost 0, with 8 bases in between. Here the CDR3 reads CASSTALNTEAFF. For the CDR3, the DNA is TGTGCCAGCAGTACAGCGCTGAACACTGAAGCTTTCTTT. Drawing the rest from reference TRBV5-5 and TRBJ1-1, the complete variable domain is DAGVTQSPTHLIKTRGQQVTLRCSPISGHKSVSWYQQVLGQGPQFIFQYYEKEERGRGNFPDRFSARQFPNYSSELNVNALLLGDSALYLCASSTALNTEAFFGQGTRLTVV.

The V call is TRBV3-1, the J call TRBJ1-3; the match to TRBD1 covers 9 bases. The CDR3 consists of 16 residues. J gave up 1 base and V 5 bases, and 6 bases lay outside the gene matches. Germline loops: CDR1 LGHDT, CDR2 YNNKEL (reference sequence). DNA for the CDR3: TGTGCCAGCAGCAACCGGGACAGGGTTTCTGGAAACACCATATATTTT. Encoded protein: CASSNRDRVSGNTIYF.

V gene TRBV4-3 combines with J gene TRBJ1-5; D ambiguous. V was pared by 0 bases and J by 1 base, with 7 bases between. This CDR3 contains 15 residues. CDR1 is LGHNA and CDR2 is YSLEER in the germline V gene. CDR3 region: CASSQDRASNQPQHF. The DNA for the CDR3 is TGCGCCAGCAGCCAAGATAGGGCGAGCAATCAGCCCCAGCATTTT.

The rearrangement links TRBV27 to TRBJ2-1; TRBD2 might be the D (5 bases). From germline, CDR1 is MNHEY and CDR2 SMNVEV (reference sequence). The V and J ends lost 1 base and 6 bases respectively, with 10 bases between them. CDR3 length: 14 amino acids. CDR3 protein: CASSLLSGVNEQFF. The CDR3 region has the DNA TGTGCCAGCAGTTTATTATCCGGGGTCAATGAGCAGTTCTTC.

The chain carries TRBV24-1 and TRBJ2-1; the match to TRBD2 covers 12 bases. The ends lost 3 bases at V and 8 bases at J; junction bases unmatched: 10. There are 17 residues in the CDR3. CDR1 KGHDR and CDR2 SFDVKD come from the germline V gene. The CDR3 nucleotides are TGTGCCACCAGTGATCCTAGCGGGGGGGACCTTGGGGATGAGCAGTTCTTC. Translation: CATSDPSGGDLGDEQFF.

This chain links TRBV5-4 with TRBJ2-5, with D uncertain. Trimming took 4 bases from V and 2 from J, leaving 12 bases between them. The CDR3 consists of 14 residues. Germline loops: CDR1 SGHNT, CDR2 YYREEE (reference sequence). The CDR3, as DNA: TGTGCCAGCAGCAAAGACTGGCTACAAGAGACCCAGTACTTC. It yields the protein CASSKDWLQETQYF.

V and J are TRBV9 and TRBJ2-5; no definite D call. Germline CDR1 is SGDLS and CDR2 is YYNGEE. The ends were cut back, 2 bases at V and 7 bases at J, with 12 bases in the middle. The CDR3 contains 13 residues. CDR3 sequence reads: CASSVFLRGTQYF. CDR3 nucleotide sequence: TGTGCCAGCAGCGTTTTCCTTCGTGGGACCCAGTACTTC.

The CDR3 DNA is TGTGCCAGCAGTAGGGGGTTTGTGGCTAGCGGAGAAGAGACCCAGTACTTC. It translates to CASSRGFVASGEETQYF. The rearrangement uses TRBV6-2 or TRBV6-3 and TRBJ2-5; a weak D match, TRBD2 (7 bases). This CDR3 spans 17 amino acids. Germline CDR1 MNHEY, CDR2 SVGEGT. V was trimmed by 5 bases and J by 3 bases, leaving 22 bases between them.

The CDR3: CASSEQTGRSYGYTF. Here the CDR3 DNA reads TGTGCCAGCAGCGAACAAACAGGGAGGAGCTACGGCTACACCTTC. The chain is built from TRBV9 and TRBJ1-2, with TRBD1 as a possible D gene (6 bases). Trimming cost V 3 bases and J 8 bases, with 20 bases left between them. CDR3 size: 15 residues. Germline V gene lookup returns CDR1 SGDLS and CDR2 YYNGEE.

The rearrangement uses TRBV6-1 and TRBJ1-6, with 9 bases lining up with TRBD1. This CDR3 has 15 residues. Germline CDR1 is MNHNS and CDR2 is SASEGT. The CDR3 DNA reads as TGTGTGACGGAGGGACAGGGCGCCTATAATTCACCCCTCCACTTT. The encoded protein is CVTEGQGAYNSPLHF.